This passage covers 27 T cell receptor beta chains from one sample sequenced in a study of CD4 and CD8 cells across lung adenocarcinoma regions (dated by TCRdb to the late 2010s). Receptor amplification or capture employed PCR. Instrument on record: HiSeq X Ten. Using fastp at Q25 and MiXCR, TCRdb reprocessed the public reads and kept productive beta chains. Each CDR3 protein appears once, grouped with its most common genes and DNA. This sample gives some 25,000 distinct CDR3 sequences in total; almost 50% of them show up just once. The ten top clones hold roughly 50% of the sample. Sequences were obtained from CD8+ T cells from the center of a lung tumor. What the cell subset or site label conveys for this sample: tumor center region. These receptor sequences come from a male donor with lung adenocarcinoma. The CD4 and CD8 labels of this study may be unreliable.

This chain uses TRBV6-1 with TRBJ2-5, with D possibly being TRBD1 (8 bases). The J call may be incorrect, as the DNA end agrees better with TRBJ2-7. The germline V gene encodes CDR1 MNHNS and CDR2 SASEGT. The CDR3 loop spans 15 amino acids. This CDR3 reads CASGRDRSTIYEQYF. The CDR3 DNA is TGTGCCAGCGGGAGGGACAGGTCCACAATTTACGAGCAGTACTTC.

The CDR3 coding sequence is TGTCGCAGCAGTGAGCCGGGAGGCACAGATACGCAGTACTTC. It is translated as CRSSEPGGTDTQYF. The V and J genes are TRBV25-1 and TRBJ2-4; 7 nucleotides line up with TRBD2. The CDR3 extends over 14 amino acids. Germline lookup yields CDR1 MGHDK and CDR2 SYGVNS. Drawing the rest from reference TRBV25-1 and TRBJ2-4, the complete variable domain is EADIYQTPRYLVIGTGKKITLECSQTMGHDKMYWYQQDPGMELHLIHYSYGVNSTEKGDLSSESTVSRIRTEHFPLTLESARPSHTSQYLCRSSEPGGTDTQYFGAGTRLSVL.

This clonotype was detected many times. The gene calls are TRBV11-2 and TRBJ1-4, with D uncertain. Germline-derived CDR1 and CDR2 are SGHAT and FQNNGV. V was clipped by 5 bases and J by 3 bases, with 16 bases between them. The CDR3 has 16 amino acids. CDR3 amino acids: CASSTYKAASNEKLFF. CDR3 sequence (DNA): TGTGCCAGCAGCACCTACAAAGCGGCCTCTAATGAAAAACTGTTTTTT.

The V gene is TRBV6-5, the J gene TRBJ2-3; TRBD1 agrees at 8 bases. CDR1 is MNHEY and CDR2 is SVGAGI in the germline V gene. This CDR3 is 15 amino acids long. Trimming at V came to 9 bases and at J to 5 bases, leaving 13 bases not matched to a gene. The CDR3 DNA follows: TGTGCCAGGGGTTACGGGACAGGCATCCAAGATACGCAGTATTTT. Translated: CARGYGTGIQDTQYF.

The CDR3 loop is CASSLRQGAPTEAFF. Written as DNA, the CDR3 is TGTGCCAGCAGTTTAAGACAGGGTGCCCCCACTGAAGCTTTCTTT. This chain links TRBV27 with TRBJ1-1, with 7 bases matching TRBD1. The junction had 7 bases not matched to a gene; V was cut back by 2 bases and J by 4 bases. CDR3 length: 15 amino acids. The V gene's germline CDR1 is MNHEY and CDR2 SMNVEV (reference sequence).

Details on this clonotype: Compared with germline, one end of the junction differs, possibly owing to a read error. CDR3 DNA: TGTGCTTTCAGTGATCCGCCCGGGGGCCTTAATGCAGATACCCAGTACTTT. Translation gives CAFSDPPGGLNADTQYF. This rearrangement joins TRBV10-3 to TRBJ2-5; D assignment may be TRBD1 or TRBD2 (6 bases each). Germline V gene sequence: CDR1 ENHRY, CDR2 SYGVKD. The length of the CDR3 is 17 residues.

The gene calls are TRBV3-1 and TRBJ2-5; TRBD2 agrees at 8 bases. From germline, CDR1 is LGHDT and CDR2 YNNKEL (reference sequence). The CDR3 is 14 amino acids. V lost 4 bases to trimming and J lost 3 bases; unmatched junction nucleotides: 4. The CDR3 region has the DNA TGTGCCAGCAGCCGGGACGGGGGGGAAGAGACCCAGTACTTC. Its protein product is CASSRDGGEETQYF.

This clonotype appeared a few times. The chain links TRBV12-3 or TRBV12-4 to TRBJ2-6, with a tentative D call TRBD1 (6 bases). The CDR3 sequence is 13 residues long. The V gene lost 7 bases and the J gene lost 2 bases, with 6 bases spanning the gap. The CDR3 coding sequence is TGTGCCAGCAACAGGGCTGGGGCCAACGTCCTGACTTTC. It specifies CASNRAGANVLTF.

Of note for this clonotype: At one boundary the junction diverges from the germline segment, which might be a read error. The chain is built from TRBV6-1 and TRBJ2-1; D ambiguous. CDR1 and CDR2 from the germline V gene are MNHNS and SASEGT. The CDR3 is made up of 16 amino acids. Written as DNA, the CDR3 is TGTGCCAGCAGTCCACGTGGGTCAGCCATCAACAATGAGCTGTTTTTC. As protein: CASSPRGSAINNELFF.

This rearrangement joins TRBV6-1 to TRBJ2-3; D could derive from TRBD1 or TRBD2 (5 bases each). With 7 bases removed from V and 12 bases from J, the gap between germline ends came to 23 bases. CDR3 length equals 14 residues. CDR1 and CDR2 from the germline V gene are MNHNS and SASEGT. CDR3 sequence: CASTGLFGTDTQYF. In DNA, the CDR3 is TGTGCCAGCACGGGGCTGTTTGGCACAGACACTCAGTATTTT.

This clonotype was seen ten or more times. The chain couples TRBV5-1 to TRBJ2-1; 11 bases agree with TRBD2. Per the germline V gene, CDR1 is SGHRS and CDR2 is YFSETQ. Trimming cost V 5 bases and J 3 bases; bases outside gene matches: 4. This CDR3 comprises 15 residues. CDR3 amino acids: CASRLGTSGYNEQFF. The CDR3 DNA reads TGCGCCAGCAGACTTGGGACTAGCGGCTACAATGAGCAGTTCTTC.

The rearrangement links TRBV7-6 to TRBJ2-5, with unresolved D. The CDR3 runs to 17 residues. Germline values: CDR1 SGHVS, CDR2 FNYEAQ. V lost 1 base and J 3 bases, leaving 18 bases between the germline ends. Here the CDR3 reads CASSLERLLGRKETQYF. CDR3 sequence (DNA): TGTGCCAGCAGCTTAGAGCGCCTTTTAGGAAGGAAAGAGACCCAGTACTTC.

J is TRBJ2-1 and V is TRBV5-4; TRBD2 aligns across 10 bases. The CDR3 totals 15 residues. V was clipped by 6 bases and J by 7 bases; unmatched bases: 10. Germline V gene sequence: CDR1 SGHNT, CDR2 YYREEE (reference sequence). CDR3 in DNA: TGTGCCAGCACCGGAGAGCGGGAGGGTAGGAATGAGCAGTTCTTC. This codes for CASTGEREGRNEQFF. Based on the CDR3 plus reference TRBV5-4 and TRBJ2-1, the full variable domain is ETGVTQSPTHLIKTRGQQVTLRCSSQSGHNTVSWYQQALGQGPQFIFQYYREEENGRGNFPPRFSGLQFPNYSSELNVNALELDDSALYLCASTGEREGRNEQFFGPGTRLTVL.

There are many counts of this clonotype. The CDR3 DNA sequence: TGTGCCAGCAGCCCGGGGGATCTGGGGGCCGGGGAGCTGTTTTTT. It specifies CASSPGDLGAGELFF. The chain couples TRBV6-5 to TRBJ2-2; the D gene is possibly TRBD2 (6 bases). This CDR3 has 15 amino acids. The germline gives CDR1 MNHEY, CDR2 SVGAGI. V was trimmed by 6 bases and J by 6 bases, leaving 17 bases between them.

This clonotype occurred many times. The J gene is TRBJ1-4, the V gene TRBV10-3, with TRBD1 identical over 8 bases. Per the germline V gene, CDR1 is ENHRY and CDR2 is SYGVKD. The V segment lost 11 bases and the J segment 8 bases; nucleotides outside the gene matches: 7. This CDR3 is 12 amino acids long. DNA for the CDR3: TGTGCCGGAAGGACAGGGATGGAAAAACTGTTTTTT. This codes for CAGRTGMEKLFF.

CDR3 region: CASSYDGRANSPLHF. In DNA form, the CDR3 reads TGTGCCAGCAGTTATGATGGCAGGGCCAATTCACCCCTCCACTTT. J is TRBJ1-6 and V is TRBV6-5; tentatively, D is TRBD1 (5 bases). The CDR3 sequence is 15 residues long. V was shortened by 3 bases and J by 7 bases, with 13 bases between the two germline ends. CDR1 and CDR2 from the germline V gene are MNHEY and SVGAGI.

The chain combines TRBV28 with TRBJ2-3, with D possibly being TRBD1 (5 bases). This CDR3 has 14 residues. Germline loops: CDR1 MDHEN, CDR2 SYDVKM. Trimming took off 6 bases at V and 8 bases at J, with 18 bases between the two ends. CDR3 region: CASRPTLGRLTQYF. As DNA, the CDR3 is TGTGCCAGCAGACCCACCTTGGGGCGGCTTACGCAGTATTTT.

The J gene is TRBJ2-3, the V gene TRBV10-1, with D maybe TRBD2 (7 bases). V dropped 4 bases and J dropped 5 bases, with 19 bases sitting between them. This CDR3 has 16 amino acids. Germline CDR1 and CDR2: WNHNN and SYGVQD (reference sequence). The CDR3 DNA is TGCGCCAGCAGTGGCCGGGGGGCGTGGACCAAAGATACGCAGTATTTT. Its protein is CASSGRGAWTKDTQYF.

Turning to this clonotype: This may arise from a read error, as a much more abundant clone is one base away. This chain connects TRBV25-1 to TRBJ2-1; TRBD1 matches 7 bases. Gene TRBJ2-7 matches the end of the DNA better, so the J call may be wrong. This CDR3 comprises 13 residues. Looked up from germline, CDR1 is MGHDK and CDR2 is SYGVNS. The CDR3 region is CASSSDRANEQYF. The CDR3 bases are TGTGCCAGCAGCTCAGACAGGGCCAATGAGCAGTACTTC.

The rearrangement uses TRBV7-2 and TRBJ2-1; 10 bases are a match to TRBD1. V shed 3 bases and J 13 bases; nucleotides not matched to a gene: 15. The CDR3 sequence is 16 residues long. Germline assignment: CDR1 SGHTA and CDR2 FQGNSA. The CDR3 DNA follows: TGTGCCAGCAGCTTTAGACGACAGGGGGCCAGAGAGACCCAGTTCTTC. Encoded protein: CASSFRRQGARETQFF. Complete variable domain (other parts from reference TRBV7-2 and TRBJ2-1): GAGVSQSPSNKVTEKGKDVELRCDPISGHTALYWYRQSLGQGLEFLIYFQGNSAPDKSGLPSDRFSAERTGGSVSTLTIQRTQQEDSAVYLCASSFRRQGARETQFFGPGTRLTVL.

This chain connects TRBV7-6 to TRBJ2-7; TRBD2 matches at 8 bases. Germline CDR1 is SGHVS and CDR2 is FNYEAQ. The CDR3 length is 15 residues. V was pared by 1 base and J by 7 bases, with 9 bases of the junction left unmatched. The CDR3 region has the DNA TGTGCCAGCAGCTTAGTTGCGGGGGGCCGGGGAGAGCAGTACTTC. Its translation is CASSLVAGGRGEQYF.

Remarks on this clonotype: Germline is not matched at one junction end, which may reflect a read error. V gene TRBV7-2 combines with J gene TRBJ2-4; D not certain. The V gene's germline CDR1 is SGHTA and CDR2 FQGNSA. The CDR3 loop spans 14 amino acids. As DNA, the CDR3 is TGCCGCAGCTCGCGGCTGCTACCCAAAGACACTCAGTATTTC. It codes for CRSSRLLPKDTQYF.

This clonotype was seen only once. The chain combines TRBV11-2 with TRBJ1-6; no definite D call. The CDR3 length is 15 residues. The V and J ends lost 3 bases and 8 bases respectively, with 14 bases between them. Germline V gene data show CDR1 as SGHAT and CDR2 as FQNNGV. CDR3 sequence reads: CASSFTPQYDSPLHF. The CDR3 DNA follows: TGTGCCAGCAGCTTCACCCCCCAATACGATTCACCCCTCCACTTT.

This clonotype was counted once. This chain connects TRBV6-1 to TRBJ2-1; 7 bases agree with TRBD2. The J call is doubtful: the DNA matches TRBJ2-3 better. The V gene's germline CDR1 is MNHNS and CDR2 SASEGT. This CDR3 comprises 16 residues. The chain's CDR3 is CASSETWTRGTNEQYF. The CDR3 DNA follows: TGTGCCAGCAGTGAAACGTGGACTAGGGGCACCAATGAGCAGTATTTT.

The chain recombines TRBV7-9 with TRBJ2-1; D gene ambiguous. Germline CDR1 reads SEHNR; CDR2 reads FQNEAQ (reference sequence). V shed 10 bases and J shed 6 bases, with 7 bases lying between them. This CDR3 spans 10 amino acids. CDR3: CATNTNEQFF. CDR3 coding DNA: TGTGCCACCAACACCAATGAGCAGTTCTTC. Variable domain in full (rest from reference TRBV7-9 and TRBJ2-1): DTGVSQNPRHKITKRGQNVTFRCDPISEHNRLYWYRQTLGQGPEFLTYFQNEAQLEKSRLLSDRFSAERPKGSFSTLEIQRTEQGDSAMYLCATNTNEQFFGPGTRLTVL.

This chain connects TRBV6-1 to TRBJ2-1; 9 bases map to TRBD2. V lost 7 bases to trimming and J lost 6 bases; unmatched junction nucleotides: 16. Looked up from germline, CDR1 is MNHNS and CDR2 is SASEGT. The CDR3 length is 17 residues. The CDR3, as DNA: TGTGCCAGCACCGACCCTGGGCTAGCGGGACATCCCAATGAGCAGTTCTTC. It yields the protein CASTDPGLAGHPNEQFF.

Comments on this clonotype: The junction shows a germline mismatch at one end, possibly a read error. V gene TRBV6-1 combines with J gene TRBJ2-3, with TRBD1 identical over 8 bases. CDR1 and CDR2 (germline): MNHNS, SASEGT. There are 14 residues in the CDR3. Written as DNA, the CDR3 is TGTGGCAGCAGTGGACAGGGAGCCAAAGATATTCAGTATTTC. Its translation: CGSSGQGAKDIQYF.